The 9 T cell receptor beta chains below all came from one sample that was sequenced in a study of human T cells and chemical hapten exposure. Described time point: pre-sensitization, week 0. The treatment here: therapeutic diphenylcyclopropenone sensitization with weekly scalp DPC. One entry per CDR3 protein, called by TCRdb with MiXCR from the RACE reads. This table holds about 250,000 distinct CDR3 sequences, around 7.7% found once. The material sequenced was whole blood, taken in connection with sensitization to the hapten diphenylcyclopropenone (DPC). The receptors stem from a man aged 18 to 29 with alopecia areata. Some clones in this sample may be carry-over from other donors' samples.

There are a few counts of this clonotype. This rearrangement joins TRBV27 to TRBJ1-1, with 7 positions matching TRBD1. The CDR3 spans 15 residues. The germline V gene encodes CDR1 MNHEY and CDR2 SMNVEV (reference sequence). The V segment lost 6 bases and the J segment 5 bases; nucleotides outside the gene matches: 12. The CDR3 DNA follows: TGTGCCAGCAGCCTCGACAGGGTGAGGAGGACTGAAGCTTTCTTT. It codes for CASSLDRVRRTEAFF.

This chain links TRBV14 with TRBJ1-5; D remains unclear. The CDR3 runs 13 residues. Germline V gives CDR1 SGHDN, CDR2 FVKESK. Trimming left V 4 bases short and J 3 bases short, with 7 bases between. The CDR3 loop is CASSPGVNQPQHF. The CDR3 DNA is TGTGCCAGCAGCCCCGGCGTCAATCAGCCCCAGCATTTT.

This clonotype has just a few counts. This rearrangement joins TRBV11-2 to TRBJ2-7; TRBD2 aligns across 13 bases. In germline, CDR1 is SGHAT, CDR2 FQNNGV. This CDR3 has 16 amino acids. Trimming at V came to 5 bases and at J to 2 bases, leaving 6 bases not matched to a gene. CDR3 amino acids: CASSLQTSGGPYEQYF. CDR3 bases: TGTGCCAGCAGCCTACAGACTAGCGGGGGGCCCTACGAGCAGTACTTC.

This clonotype was found many times. The chain couples TRBV5-1 to TRBJ1-4; D remains unclear. CDR1 and CDR2 from the germline V gene are SGHRS and YFSETQ. The V gene lost 1 base and the J gene lost 15 bases, with 22 bases spanning the gap. The CDR3 runs to 15 residues. The CDR3 is CASSLSGSLRQSVFF. The CDR3 nucleotides read TGCGCCAGCAGCTTGTCGGGATCTCTGCGACAATCGGTGTTTTTT.

V and J are TRBV29-1 and TRBJ1-1; no clear D. V was clipped by 3 bases and J by 4 bases, with 12 bases between them. The CDR3 runs to 13 residues. Germline V lookup: CDR1 SQVTM, CDR2 ANQGSEA. CDR3 bases: TGCAGCGTTGAGAAGCGCCTATTCACTGAAGCTTTCTTT. Amino acid sequence: CSVEKRLFTEAFF.

This clonotype was counted a few times. The chain couples TRBV5-1 to TRBJ2-7; the match to TRBD2 covers 9 bases. V dropped 3 bases and J dropped 0; count of bases not matched to a gene: 7. Germline V gene sequence: CDR1 SGHRS, CDR2 YFSETQ. This CDR3 comprises 16 residues. As DNA, the CDR3 is TGCGCCAGCAGCTCCTCCGGGACTAGCCCCTCCTACGAGCAGTACTTC. This codes for CASSSSGTSPSYEQYF. Full variable domain (outside the CDR3, taken from reference TRBV5-1 and TRBJ2-7): KAGVTQTPRYLIKTRGQQVTLSCSPISGHRSVSWYQQTPGQGLQFLFEYFSETQRNKGNFPGRFSGRQFSNSRSEMNVSTLELGDSALYLCASSSSGTSPSYEQYFGPGTRLTVT.

This clonotype has a handful of counts. The chain uses TRBV7-9 and TRBJ2-7, with 8 bases matching TRBD1. The CDR3 has 15 residues. Per the germline V gene, CDR1 is SEHNR and CDR2 is FQNEAQ (reference sequence). Trimming took 1 base from V and 3 from J; bases not matched to a gene: 5. The CDR3 DNA sequence: TGTGCCAGCAGCTTAGAGGGGACAGGCATCTACGAGCAGTACTTC. This translates into CASSLEGTGIYEQYF.

CDR3 in amino acids: CASSSNAGTQYNEQFF. CDR3 sequence (DNA): TGCGCCAGCAGCTCCAACGCCGGGACTCAGTACAATGAGCAGTTCTTC. V and J are TRBV5-1 and TRBJ2-1; tentatively, D is TRBD2 (6 bases). Germline CDR1 SGHRS, CDR2 YFSETQ. The CDR3 runs to 16 residues. With 3 bases removed from V and 4 bases from J, the gap between germline ends came to 17 bases.

The rearrangement links TRBV10-3 to TRBJ2-7; D is unclear. Germline CDR1 is ENHRY and CDR2 is SYGVKD. The CDR3 extends over 11 amino acids. Trimming took 3 bases from V and 3 from J, leaving 3 bases between them. The chain's CDR3 is CAISEGYEQYV. The CDR3 DNA reads TGTGCCATCAGTGAAGGCTACGAGCAGTACGTC.